The T cell receptor beta chain described here comes from a study of blood T cell repertoires in COVID-19 (dated by TCRdb to about 2020). In terms of the full investigation: Samples covering the acute and convalescent phases of COVID-19 were provided by collaborators in the United States, Italy and Spain. Samples came from the ongoing ImmuneRACE study (first 160 participants) plus 1,254 subjects from 6 global collaborators. Sample metadata almost always included a de-identified subject ID, COVID-19 status, age in years and sex. HLA class I and class II types, where available, came from metadata supplied by the sample provider rather than from assay-based typing. Subjects who had been exposed to COVID-19, were actively infected with it, or had recovered from it provided the deeply sampled blood TCRbeta repertoires that made up the dataset. The material from the prospective study consisted of cDNA or gDNA derived from T cells, B-cell-depleted T cells, or PBMCs. The repertoires were made available in a free public database intended to serve as a resource for research on the immune response to SARS-CoV-2.

Points on this clone: This receptor's antigen is unknown. Base qualities were left out, and no much larger clone turns up one base away.

Participants in the prospective study were aged about 18 to 90 years, lived in 20 to 25 United States geographic areas, and enrolled through a virtual design. To assign participants to cohorts, the prospective study relied on clinical history that participants themselves reported in a screening survey and a study questionnaire. ImmuneRACE Cohort 3 recovered participants were defined by two consecutive negative NP/OP PCR tests, healthcare professional clearance, or symptom resolution. Each participant in the prospective study had whole blood, serum and a nasopharyngeal or oropharyngeal swab collected by mobile phlebotomists. Additional blood draws and questionnaires over an approximately 2-month period could optionally be provided by prospective study participants. Before DNA extraction, blood samples from the prospective study were shipped at room temperature or frozen. Including cysteine and phenylalanine, the CDR3 has 11 amino acids. CDR3 DNA only is kept here, 33 bases in frame from base 1. CDR1 and CDR2 were assigned from the germline V gene as MDHEN and SYDVKM. V sheds 2 bases and J sheds 9 bases, leaving 7 bases between their ends.

Overall results and qualifications from the work: The amount of clinical and demographic metadata varied by source and participant and was provided uncurated.

TCRbeta CDR3 regions were amplified from genomic DNA by means of the immunoSEQ Assay, a bias-controlled multiplex PCR. Concerning the study's data processing: Within the assay, amplification of reference gene primers was used to estimate how many nucleated cells each sample contained. Sequence reads were collapsed and filtered to measure the absolute abundance of every unique TCRbeta CDR3 rearrangement. For each sample, productive Simpson clonality was calculated by taking the square root of Simpson's diversity index across productive rearrangements. This immuneACCESS table, as held by TCRdb, lists in-frame sequences with V and J called but not all clones. Of the missing ones, under half trace to an unresolved V gene in checked studies; the others have no known cause. The V and J calls and clone size come from that table; D and trimming were worked out from the DNA. The sample table lists around 160,000 clones, approximately 88% of them with a count of one. The top ten clones comprise 10% to 15% of the sample.

Sample: PBMCs or T cells enriched from blood (not recorded which). The sequence was obtained from a woman aged 55-69 years who had recovered from COVID-19. The chain couples TRBV28 to TRBJ1-2, with the D gene not confidently named. Here is the DNA: TGTGCCAGCAGTTTAGAGGGTCGCTACACCTTC. The translation is CASSLEGRYTF.